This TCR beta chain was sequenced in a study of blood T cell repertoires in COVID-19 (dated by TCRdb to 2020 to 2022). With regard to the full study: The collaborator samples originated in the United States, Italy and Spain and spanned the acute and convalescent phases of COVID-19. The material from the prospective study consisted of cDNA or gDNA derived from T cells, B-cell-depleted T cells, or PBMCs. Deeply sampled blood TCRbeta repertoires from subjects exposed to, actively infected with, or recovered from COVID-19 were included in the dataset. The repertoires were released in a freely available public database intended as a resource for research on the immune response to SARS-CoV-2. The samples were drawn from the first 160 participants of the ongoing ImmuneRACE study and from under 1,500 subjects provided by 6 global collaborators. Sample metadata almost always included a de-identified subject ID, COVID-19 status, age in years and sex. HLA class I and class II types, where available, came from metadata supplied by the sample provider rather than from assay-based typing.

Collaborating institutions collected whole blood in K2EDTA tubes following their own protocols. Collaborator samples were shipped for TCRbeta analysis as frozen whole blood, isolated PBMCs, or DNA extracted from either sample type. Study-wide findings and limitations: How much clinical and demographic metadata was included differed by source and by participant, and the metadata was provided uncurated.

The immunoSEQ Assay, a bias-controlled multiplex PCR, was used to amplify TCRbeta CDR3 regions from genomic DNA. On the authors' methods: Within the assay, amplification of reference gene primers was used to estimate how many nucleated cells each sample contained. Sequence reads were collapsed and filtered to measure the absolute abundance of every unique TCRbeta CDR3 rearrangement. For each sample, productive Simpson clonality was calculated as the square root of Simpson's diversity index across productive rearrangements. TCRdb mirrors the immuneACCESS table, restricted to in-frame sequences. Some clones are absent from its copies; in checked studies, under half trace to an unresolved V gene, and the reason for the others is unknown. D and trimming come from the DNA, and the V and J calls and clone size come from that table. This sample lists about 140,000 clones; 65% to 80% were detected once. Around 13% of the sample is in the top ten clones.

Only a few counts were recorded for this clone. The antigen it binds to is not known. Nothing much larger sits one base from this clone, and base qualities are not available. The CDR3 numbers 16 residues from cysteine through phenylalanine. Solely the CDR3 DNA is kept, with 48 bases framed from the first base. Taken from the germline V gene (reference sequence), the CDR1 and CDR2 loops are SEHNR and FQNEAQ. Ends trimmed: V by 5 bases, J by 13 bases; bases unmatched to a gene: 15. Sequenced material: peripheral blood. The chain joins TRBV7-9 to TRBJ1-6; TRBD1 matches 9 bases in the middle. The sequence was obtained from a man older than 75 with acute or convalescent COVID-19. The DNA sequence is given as TGTGCCAGCAGCCCCCGATCGGGGACAGGGCTCGCGCCCCTCCACTTT. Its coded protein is CASSPRSGTGLAPLHF. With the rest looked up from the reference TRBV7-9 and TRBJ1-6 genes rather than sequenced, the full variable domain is DTGVSQNPRHKITKRGQNVTFRCDPISEHNRLYWYRQTLGQGPEFLTYFQNEAQLEKSRLLSDRFSAERPKGSFSTLEIQRTEQGDSAMYLCASSPRSGTGLAPLHFGNGTRLTVT.